The clone carrying this T cell receptor (beta chain) occurred many times. TCRdb reprocessed the 5' RACE reads with MiXCR, giving one entry per CDR3 protein. The data show some 100,000 distinct CDR3 sequences, roughly 18% seen once. The data originate from a study of T cells of healthy individuals. This CDR3 is built from 15 residues. The V end was cut by 3 bases, the J end by 0 bases, with 6 bases between. The sequence derives from a human donor in good health. The J gene is TRBJ2-6, the V gene TRBV12-3 or TRBV12-4, with D uncertain. In nucleotides, the CDR3 is TGTGCCAGCAGTTTCCAGAGCTCTGGGGCCAACGTCCTGACTTTC. This translates into CASSFQSSGANVLTF.